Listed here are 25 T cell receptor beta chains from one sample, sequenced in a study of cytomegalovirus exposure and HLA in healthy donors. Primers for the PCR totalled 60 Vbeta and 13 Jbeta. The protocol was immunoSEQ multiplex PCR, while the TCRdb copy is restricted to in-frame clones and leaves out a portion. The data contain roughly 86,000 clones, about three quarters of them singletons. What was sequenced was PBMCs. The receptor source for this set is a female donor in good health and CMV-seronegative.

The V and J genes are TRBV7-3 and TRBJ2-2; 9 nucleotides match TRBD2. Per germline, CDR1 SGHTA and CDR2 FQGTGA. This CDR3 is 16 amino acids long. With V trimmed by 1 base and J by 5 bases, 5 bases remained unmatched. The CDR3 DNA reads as TGTGCCAGCAGCTTAAGCGGGGGGGCACGGACCGGGGAGCTGTTTTTT. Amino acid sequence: CASSLSGGARTGELFF. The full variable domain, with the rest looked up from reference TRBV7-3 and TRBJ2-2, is GAGVSQTPSNKVTEKGKYVELRCDPISGHTALYWYRQSLGQGPEFLIYFQGTGAADDSGLPNDRFFAVRPEGSVSTLKIQRTERGDSAVYLCASSLSGGARTGELFFGEGSRLTVL.

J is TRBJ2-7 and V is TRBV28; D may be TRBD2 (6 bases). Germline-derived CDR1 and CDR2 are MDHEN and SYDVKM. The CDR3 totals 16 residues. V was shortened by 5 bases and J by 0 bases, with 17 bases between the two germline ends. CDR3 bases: TGTGCCAGCAGTCCATCTAGCGCGGCTAGCTCCTACGAGCAGTACTTC. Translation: CASSPSSAASSYEQYF. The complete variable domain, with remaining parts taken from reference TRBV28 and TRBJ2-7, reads DVKVTQSSRYLVKRTGEKVFLECVQDMDHENMFWYRQDPGLGLRLIYFSYDVKMKEKGDIPEGYSVSREKKERFSLILESASTNQTSMYLCASSPSSAASSYEQYFGPGTRLTVT.

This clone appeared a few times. CDR3 sequence reads: CASSDRASEKLFF. In nucleotides, the CDR3 is TGCGCCAGCAGTGACAGGGCGAGTGAAAAACTGTTTTTT. This sequence joins TRBV10-1 and TRBJ1-4; perhaps TRBD1 as D (5 bases). CDR1 is WNHNN, CDR2 SYGVQD, per germline (reference sequence). Trimming cost V 3 bases and J 7 bases, with 9 bases left between them. The CDR3 is 13 amino acids.

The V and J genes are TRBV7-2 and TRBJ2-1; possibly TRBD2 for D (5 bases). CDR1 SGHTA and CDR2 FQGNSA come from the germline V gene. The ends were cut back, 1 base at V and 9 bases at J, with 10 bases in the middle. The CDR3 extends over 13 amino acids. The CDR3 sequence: CASSLVLSGEQFF. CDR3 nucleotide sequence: TGTGCCAGCAGCTTAGTTCTGAGCGGTGAGCAGTTCTTC. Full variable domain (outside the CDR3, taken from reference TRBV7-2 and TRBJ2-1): GAGVSQSPSNKVTEKGKDVELRCDPISGHTALYWYRQSLGQGLEFLIYFQGNSAPDKSGLPSDRFSAERTGGSVSTLTIQRTQQEDSAVYLCASSLVLSGEQFFGPGTRLTVL.

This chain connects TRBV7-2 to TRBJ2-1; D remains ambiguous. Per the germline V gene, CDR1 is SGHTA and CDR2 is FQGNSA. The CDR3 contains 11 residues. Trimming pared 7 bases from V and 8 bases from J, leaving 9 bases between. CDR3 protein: CASTPLDEQFF. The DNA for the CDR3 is TGTGCCAGCACCCCTCTCGATGAGCAGTTCTTC.

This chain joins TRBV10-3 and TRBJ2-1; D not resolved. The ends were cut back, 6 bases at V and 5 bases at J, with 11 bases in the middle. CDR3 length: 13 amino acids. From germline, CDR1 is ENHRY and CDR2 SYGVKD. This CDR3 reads CAISYRSNNEQFF. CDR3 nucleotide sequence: TGTGCCATCAGCTACAGAAGCAACAATGAGCAGTTCTTC.

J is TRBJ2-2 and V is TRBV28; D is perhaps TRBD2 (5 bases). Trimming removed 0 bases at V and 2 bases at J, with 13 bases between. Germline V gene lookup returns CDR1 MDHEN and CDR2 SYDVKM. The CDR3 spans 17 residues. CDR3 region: CASSLWIGKDNTGELFF. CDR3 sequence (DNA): TGTGCCAGCAGTTTATGGATCGGGAAGGATAACACCGGGGAGCTGTTTTTT.

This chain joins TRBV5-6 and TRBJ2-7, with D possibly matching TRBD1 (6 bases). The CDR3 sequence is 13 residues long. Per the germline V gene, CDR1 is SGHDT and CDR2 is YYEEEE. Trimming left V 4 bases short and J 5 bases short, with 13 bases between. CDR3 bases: TGTGCCAGCAGCCAACTACAGGGTAACGAGCAGTACTTC. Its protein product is CASSQLQGNEQYF.

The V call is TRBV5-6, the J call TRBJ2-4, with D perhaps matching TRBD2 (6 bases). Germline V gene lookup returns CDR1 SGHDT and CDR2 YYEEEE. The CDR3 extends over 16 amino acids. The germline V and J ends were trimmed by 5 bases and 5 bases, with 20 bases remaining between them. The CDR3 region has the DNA TGTGCCAGCAGTCGCTTCAGGGTTACTAGCCAAAACATTCAGTACTTC. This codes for CASSRFRVTSQNIQYF.

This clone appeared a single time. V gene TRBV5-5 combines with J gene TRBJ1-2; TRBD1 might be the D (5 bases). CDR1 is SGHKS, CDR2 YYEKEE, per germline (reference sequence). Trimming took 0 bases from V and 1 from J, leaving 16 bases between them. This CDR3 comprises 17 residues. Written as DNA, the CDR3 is TGTGCCAGCAGCTTGGCGACAGCCTCCGCCTATAACTATGGCTACACCTTC. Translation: CASSLATASAYNYGYTF. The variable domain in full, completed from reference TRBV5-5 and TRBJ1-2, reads DAGVTQSPTHLIKTRGQQVTLRCSPISGHKSVSWYQQVLGQGPQFIFQYYEKEERGRGNFPDRFSARQFPNYSSELNVNALLLGDSALYLCASSLATASAYNYGYTFGSGTRLTVV.

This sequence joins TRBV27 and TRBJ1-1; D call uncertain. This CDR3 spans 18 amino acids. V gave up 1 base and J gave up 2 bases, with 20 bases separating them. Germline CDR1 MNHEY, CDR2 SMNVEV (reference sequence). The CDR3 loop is CASSLYGSGELTNTEAFF. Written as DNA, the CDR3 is TGTGCCAGCAGTTTATACGGCTCGGGAGAGCTGACAAACACTGAAGCTTTCTTT.

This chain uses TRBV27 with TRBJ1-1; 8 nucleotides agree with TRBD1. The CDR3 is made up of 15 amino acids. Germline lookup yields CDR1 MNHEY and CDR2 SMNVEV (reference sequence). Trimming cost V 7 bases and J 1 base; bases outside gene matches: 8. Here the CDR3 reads CASKWDRSSNTEAFF. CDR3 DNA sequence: TGTGCCAGCAAGTGGGACAGGTCATCGAACACTGAAGCTTTCTTT.

This chain's CDR3 is CASRIAGSSYNEQFF. DNA of the CDR3: TGTGCCAGTAGAATCGCTGGGAGCTCCTACAATGAGCAGTTCTTC. This chain links TRBV19 with TRBJ2-1; tentative D call: TRBD2 (5 bases). From germline, CDR1 is LNHDA and CDR2 SQIVND (reference sequence). This CDR3 has 15 amino acids. Trimming took 6 bases from V and 0 from J, leaving 12 bases between them.

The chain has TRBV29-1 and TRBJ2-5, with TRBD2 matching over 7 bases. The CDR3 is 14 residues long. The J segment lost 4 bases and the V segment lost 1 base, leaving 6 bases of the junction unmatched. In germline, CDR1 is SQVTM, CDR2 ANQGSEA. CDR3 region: CSVEGASGGETQYF. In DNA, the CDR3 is TGCAGCGTTGAAGGAGCCTCGGGAGGAGAGACCCAGTACTTC. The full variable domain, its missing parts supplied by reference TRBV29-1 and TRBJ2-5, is SAVISQKPSRDICQRGTSLTIQCQVDSQVTMMFWYRQQPGQSLTLIATANQGSEATYESGFVIDKFPISRPNLTFSTLTVSNMSPEDSSIYLCSVEGASGGETQYFGPGTRLLVL.

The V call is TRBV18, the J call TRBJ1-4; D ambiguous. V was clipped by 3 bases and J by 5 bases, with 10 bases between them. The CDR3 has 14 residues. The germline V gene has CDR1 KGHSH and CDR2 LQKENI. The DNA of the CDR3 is TGTGCCAGCTCACCTACAGTTACCAATGAAAAACTGTTTTTT. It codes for CASSPTVTNEKLFF.

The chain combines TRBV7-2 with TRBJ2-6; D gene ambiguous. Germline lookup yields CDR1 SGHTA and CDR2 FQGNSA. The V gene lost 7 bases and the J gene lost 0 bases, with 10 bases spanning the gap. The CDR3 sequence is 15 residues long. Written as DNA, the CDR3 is TGTGCCAGCAACACTTACAGCTCTGGGGCCAACGTCCTGACTTTC. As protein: CASNTYSSGANVLTF. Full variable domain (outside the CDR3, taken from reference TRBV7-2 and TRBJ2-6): GAGVSQSPSNKVTEKGKDVELRCDPISGHTALYWYRQSLGQGLEFLIYFQGNSAPDKSGLPSDRFSAERTGGSVSTLTIQRTQQEDSAVYLCASNTYSSGANVLTFGAGSRLTVL.

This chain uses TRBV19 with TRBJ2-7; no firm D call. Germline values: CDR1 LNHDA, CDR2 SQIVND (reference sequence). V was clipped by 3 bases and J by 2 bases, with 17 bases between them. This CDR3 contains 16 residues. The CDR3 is CASSIYFARNPYEQYF. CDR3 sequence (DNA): TGTGCCAGTAGTATCTACTTCGCGAGAAATCCCTACGAGCAGTACTTC.

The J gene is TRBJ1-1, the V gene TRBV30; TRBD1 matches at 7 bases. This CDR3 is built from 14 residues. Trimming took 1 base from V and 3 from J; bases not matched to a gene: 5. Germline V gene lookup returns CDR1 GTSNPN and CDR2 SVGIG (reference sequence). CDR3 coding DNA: TGTGCCTGGAGTGCTAACAGGGGAGACACTGAAGCTTTCTTT. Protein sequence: CAWSANRGDTEAFF.

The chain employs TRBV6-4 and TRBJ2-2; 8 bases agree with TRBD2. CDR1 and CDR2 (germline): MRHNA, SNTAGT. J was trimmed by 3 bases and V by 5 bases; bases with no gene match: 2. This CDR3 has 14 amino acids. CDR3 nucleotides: TGTGCCAGCAGTCCCGGGGGGGACACCGGGGAGCTGTTTTTT. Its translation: CASSPGGDTGELFF.

CDR3 bases: TGCGCCAGCAGTGAGTCGAGCCAGGGCTACGAGCAGTACTTC. Its protein product is CASSESSQGYEQYF. The rearrangement uses TRBV10-1 and TRBJ2-7; maybe TRBD1 (5 bases). This CDR3 spans 14 amino acids. Germline V gene sequence: CDR1 WNHNN, CDR2 SYGVQD (reference sequence). V was pared by 0 bases and J by 3 bases, with 9 bases between.

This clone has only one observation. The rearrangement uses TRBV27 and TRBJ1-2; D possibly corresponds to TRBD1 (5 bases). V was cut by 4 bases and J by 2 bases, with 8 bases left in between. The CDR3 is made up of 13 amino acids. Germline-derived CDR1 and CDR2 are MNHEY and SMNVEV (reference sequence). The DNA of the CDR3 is TGTGCCAGCAGTTCAGGGTGGAACTATGGCTACACCTTC. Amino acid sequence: CASSSGWNYGYTF.

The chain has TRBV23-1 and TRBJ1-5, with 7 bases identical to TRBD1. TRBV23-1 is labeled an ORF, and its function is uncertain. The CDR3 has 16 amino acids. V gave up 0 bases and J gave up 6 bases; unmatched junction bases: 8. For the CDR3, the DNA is TGCGCCAGCAGTCAATCGACAGGGAATCAGGGTCAGCCCCAGCATTTT. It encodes CASSQSTGNQGQPQHF.

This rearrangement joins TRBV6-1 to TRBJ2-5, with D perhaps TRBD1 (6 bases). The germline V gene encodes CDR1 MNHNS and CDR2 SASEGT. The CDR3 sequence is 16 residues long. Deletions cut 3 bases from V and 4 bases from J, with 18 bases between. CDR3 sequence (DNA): TGTGCCAGCAGTGATGGAGTCCGGACAGCTCCAGAGACCCAGTACTTC. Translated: CASSDGVRTAPETQYF.

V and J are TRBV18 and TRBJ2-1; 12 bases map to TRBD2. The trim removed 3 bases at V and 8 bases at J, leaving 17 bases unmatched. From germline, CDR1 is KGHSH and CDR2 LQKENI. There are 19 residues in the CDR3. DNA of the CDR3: TGTGCCAGCTCACCCCGACTAGCGGGAGTCCCTTCAGACAGGGATGAGCAGTTCTTC. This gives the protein CASSPRLAGVPSDRDEQFF.

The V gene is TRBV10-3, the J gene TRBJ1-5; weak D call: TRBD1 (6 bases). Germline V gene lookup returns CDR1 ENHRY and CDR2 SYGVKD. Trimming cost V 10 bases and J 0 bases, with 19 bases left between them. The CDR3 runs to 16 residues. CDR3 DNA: TGTGCCACCCAGGGGATACAGGGAAATAGCAATCAGCCCCAGCATTTT. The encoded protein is CATQGIQGNSNQPQHF.